A single sample is the source of the 30 T cell receptor beta chains below, sequenced in a study of identical twins. Using its own MiXCR run on the 5' RACE reads, TCRdb lists one record per CDR3 protein. The table shows about 700,000 distinct CDR3 sequences, with around 8.3% occurring only once. These records were also assigned to another study, of yellow fever vaccine responses in identical twins.

Sequencing was performed on PBMCs. All receptors derive from a woman between 18 and 30 years old in good health.

Of note for this clonotype: Germline and junction disagree at one end, which may indicate a read error. The chain couples TRBV3-1 to TRBJ2-1; TRBD2 matches at 7 bases. This CDR3 has 18 residues. CDR1 and CDR2 (germline): LGHDT, YNNKEL (reference sequence). The CDR3 is CACSYQQKSGVAYNEQFF. The CDR3, as DNA: TGTGCCTGCAGTTACCAACAAAAAAGCGGGGTCGCCTACAATGAGCAGTTCTTC.

This clonotype came up a few times. The rearrangement links TRBV6-5 to TRBJ2-1, with TRBD2 matching 9 bases. The CDR3 covers 16 residues. V lost 5 bases, J lost 8 bases, and 13 bases stayed unmatched. Germline CDR1 reads MNHEY; CDR2 reads SVGAGI. This CDR3 reads CASSNGRGGGGYEQFF. CDR3 coding DNA: TGTGCCAGCAGTAACGGTAGAGGCGGGGGGGGATATGAGCAGTTCTTC.

This chain uses TRBV3-1 with TRBJ2-1; D might be TRBD1 (5 bases). The V gene lost 5 bases and the J gene lost 0 bases, with 11 bases spanning the gap. CDR1 and CDR2 (germline): LGHDT, YNNKEL (reference sequence). The CDR3 runs 15 residues. CDR3 in amino acids: CASSSQGGSYNEQFF. The CDR3 region has the DNA TGTGCCAGCAGCTCGCAGGGTGGCTCCTACAATGAGCAGTTCTTC.

The V and J genes are TRBV20-1 and TRBJ2-5; maybe TRBD1 (6 bases). Per germline, CDR1 DFQATT and CDR2 SNEGSKA (reference sequence). Trimming pared 5 bases from V and 0 bases from J, leaving 10 bases between. The CDR3 consists of 13 residues. CDR3 loop: CSALDSYQETQYF. CDR3 nucleotide sequence: TGCAGTGCTTTGGACAGTTACCAAGAGACCCAGTACTTC.

Concerning this clonotype: Just one base apart from a much larger clone, this may be a read error. This chain uses TRBV9 with TRBJ2-1, with 7 bases matching TRBD2. The CDR3 is 16 amino acids. The germline CDR1 and CDR2 sequences are SGDLS and YYNGEE. The CDR3 region is CACSPVSAGAYNEQFF. The CDR3 DNA sequence: TGTGCCTGCAGTCCAGTTTCCGCGGGGGCCTACAATGAGCAGTTCTTC.

The table lists this clonotype with many counts. This sequence joins TRBV7-2 and TRBJ2-7, with unresolved D. Trimming left V 5 bases short and J 0 bases short, with 8 bases between. Germline loops: CDR1 SGHTA, CDR2 FQGNSA. This CDR3 region has 13 residues. The CDR3 region has the DNA TGTGCCAGCAGCCCCCACAGCTCCTACGAGCAGTACTTC. Protein: CASSPHSSYEQYF.

This clonotype was seen a handful of times. The CDR3 DNA follows: TGTGCCAGCAGTTACCCAGGGGAGGGAAGGTACGAGCAGTACTTC. It encodes CASSYPGEGRYEQYF. The chain combines TRBV6-5 with TRBJ2-7; D is perhaps TRBD2 (7 bases). Per the germline V gene, CDR1 is MNHEY and CDR2 is SVGAGI. The CDR3 extends over 15 amino acids. The V and J ends lost 2 bases and 4 bases respectively, with 15 bases between them.

This clonotype has only a few counts. This chain links TRBV7-8 with TRBJ1-6; D not certain. CDR3 size: 16 residues. The V end was cut by 0 bases, the J end by 0 bases, with 6 bases between. Looked up from germline, CDR1 is SGHVS and CDR2 is FQNEAQ. The CDR3 sequence is CASSLAGNSYNSPLHF. CDR3 in DNA: TGTGCCAGCAGCTTAGCGGGGAACTCCTATAATTCACCCCTCCACTTT.

This chain links TRBV7-9 with TRBJ2-7; 8 bases fit TRBD1. V gave up 3 bases and J gave up 0 bases; unmatched junction bases: 7. CDR1 SEHNR and CDR2 FQNEAQ come from the germline V gene (reference sequence). The CDR3 is made up of 16 amino acids. DNA of the CDR3: TGTGCCAGCAGCTTCCGGACAGGGACGGGCTCCTACGAGCAGTACTTC. Its protein product is CASSFRTGTGSYEQYF.

The chain employs TRBV28 and TRBJ2-1, with D unclear. The germline V gene has CDR1 MDHEN and CDR2 SYDVKM. The CDR3 extends over 15 amino acids. V lost 2 bases and J 8 bases, leaving 16 bases between the germline ends. Written as DNA, the CDR3 is TGTGCCAGCAGTTTAGGAAGTGGTTATGGCGATGAGCAGTTCTTC. It codes for CASSLGSGYGDEQFF.

V gene TRBV7-6 combines with J gene TRBJ2-5; 10 bases are a match to TRBD1. The V segment lost 5 bases and the J segment 1 base; nucleotides outside the gene matches: 7. CDR1 and CDR2 (germline): SGHVS, FNYEAQ. CDR3 length: 16 amino acids. CDR3 nucleotide sequence: TGTGCCAGCAGCCTTCGACAGGGGGCCATCCAAGAGACCCAGTACTTC. Protein sequence: CASSLRQGAIQETQYF.

This clonotype was picked up a small number of times. The chain combines TRBV11-1 with TRBJ2-4; 16 nucleotides match TRBD2. After removal of 5 bases from V and 2 bases from J, the junction contained 12 bases not matched to a gene. The CDR3 spans 20 residues. Looked up from germline, CDR1 is SGHAT and CDR2 is FQDESV (reference sequence). The CDR3 loop is CASSPDPGLAGGPSKNIQYF. The CDR3, as DNA: TGTGCCAGCAGCCCCGACCCGGGACTAGCGGGAGGGCCTTCCAAAAACATTCAGTACTTC.

This clonotype was seen more than once but under ten times. This chain connects TRBV2 to TRBJ1-2, with a weak D call TRBD1 (6 bases). Germline lookup yields CDR1 SNHLY and CDR2 FYNNEI. The V and J ends lost 4 bases and 1 base respectively, with 10 bases between them. The CDR3 is 14 residues long. In DNA form, the CDR3 reads TGTGCCAGCAGTGGGGACATTCTTAACTATGGCTACACCTTC. It codes for CASSGDILNYGYTF.

The chain employs TRBV5-6 and TRBJ1-5; the D gene is possibly TRBD1 (5 bases). V dropped 1 base and J dropped 1 base, with 6 bases sitting between them. CDR1 and CDR2 (germline): SGHDT, YYEEEE. The CDR3 extends over 14 amino acids. The CDR3 protein is CASSLWDSNQPQHF. DNA of the CDR3: TGTGCCAGCAGCTTGTGGGACAGCAATCAGCCCCAGCATTTT.

The chain is built from TRBV10-3 and TRBJ2-5; possible D gene TRBD1, 5 bases. The V gene lost 2 bases and the J gene lost 5 bases, with 9 bases spanning the gap. In germline, CDR1 is ENHRY, CDR2 SYGVKD. This CDR3 spans 13 amino acids. The CDR3 DNA sequence: TGTGCCATCAGTGAGCAGGGTGCGGAGACCCAGTACTTC. Protein sequence: CAISEQGAETQYF.

The chain links TRBV11-2 to TRBJ2-7, with 13 bases matching TRBD2. Losses at the gene ends were 4 bases for V and 2 bases for J; bases not matched to a gene: 17. Germline loops: CDR1 SGHAT, CDR2 FQNNGV. The CDR3 spans 20 residues. The DNA of the CDR3 is TGTGCCAGCAGCTCCTACCCCACTAGCGGGAGGGCCGCGGTCCCCTACGAGCAGTACTTC. Its protein product is CASSSYPTSGRAAVPYEQYF.

In this sample, this clonotype turned up a few times. The rearrangement joins TRBV5-6 to TRBJ2-3, with TRBD1 as a possible D gene (6 bases). Germline V CDR1 and CDR2: SGHDT, YYEEEE. Trimming left V 2 bases short and J 0 bases short, with 10 bases between. The CDR3 consists of 15 residues. CDR3 sequence reads: CASSLQGSSTDTQYF. The CDR3, as DNA: TGTGCCAGCAGCTTACAGGGATCTAGCACAGATACGCAGTATTTT.

This clonotype showed up just a few times. The chain recombines TRBV6-5 with TRBJ2-7, with D possibly matching TRBD1 (5 bases). The CDR3 loop spans 12 amino acids. Germline lookup yields CDR1 MNHEY and CDR2 SVGAGI. V was cut by 6 bases and J by 3 bases, with 9 bases left in between. CDR3 sequence: CASRRQNYEQYF. The CDR3 nucleotides are TGTGCCAGCAGAAGACAGAACTACGAGCAGTACTTC.

CDR3 in DNA: TGTGCCAGCAGTTTACGGTTTGACAGGGGTGATGAGCAGTTCTTC. Protein: CASSLRFDRGDEQFF. The chain combines TRBV28 with TRBJ2-1, with TRBD1 matching 8 bases. This CDR3 has 15 residues. J gave up 8 bases and V 2 bases, and 8 bases lay outside the gene matches. Germline lookup yields CDR1 MDHEN and CDR2 SYDVKM.

The gene calls are TRBV7-8 and TRBJ2-1; maybe TRBD1 (6 bases). Germline V gene data show CDR1 as SGHVS and CDR2 as FQNEAQ. The CDR3 has 11 amino acids. Between the trimmed V and J ends, which lost 5 bases and 15 bases, there was a span of 14 bases. This chain's CDR3 is CASSIRDKWFF. The CDR3, as DNA: TGTGCCAGCAGCATCCGGGACAAGTGGTTCTTC.

The V call is TRBV10-3, the J call TRBJ1-4; TRBD1 matches at 7 bases. The CDR3 contains 14 residues. Germline CDR1 and CDR2: ENHRY and SYGVKD. Germline trimming cut 6 bases from V and 5 bases from J; bases unmatched to any gene: 6. Written as DNA, the CDR3 is TGTGCCATCAGGGACGGGACAGCGAATGAAAAACTGTTTTTT. It translates to CAIRDGTANEKLFF.

This clonotype has only a few counts. The chain has TRBV6-1 and TRBJ1-2; TRBD1 agrees at 7 bases. The CDR3 length is 16 residues. Unmatched junction bases numbered 18, after V lost 7 bases and J lost 7 bases. The germline V gene has CDR1 MNHNS and CDR2 SASEGT. The CDR3 DNA reads TGTGCCAGCACCGAAGGGACAGTGGGACGTCTTGGTGGCTACACCTTC. It is translated as CASTEGTVGRLGGYTF.

This clonotype was seen more than once but under ten times. The chain combines TRBV18 with TRBJ2-3; D unclear. V lost 3 bases and J lost 0, with 10 bases in between. Germline V CDR1 and CDR2: KGHSH, LQKENI. The length of the CDR3 is 15 residues. The CDR3 DNA follows: TGTGCCAGCTCACCTTTGACGCAAAGCACAGATACGCAGTATTTT. It translates to CASSPLTQSTDTQYF.

The CDR3 nucleotides are TGTGCCACCAGCAGAGTACGCAATGAGCAGTTCTTC. This codes for CATSRVRNEQFF. V usage is TRBV15 and J usage is TRBJ2-1; D is unresolved. V lost 1 base and J lost 6, with 4 bases in between. Per germline, CDR1 LNHNV and CDR2 YYDKDF (reference sequence). CDR3 length: 12 residues.

Only a few counts were recorded for this clonotype. This rearrangement joins TRBV5-1 to TRBJ2-3, with a weak D call TRBD1 (6 bases). Trimming removed 7 bases at V and 2 bases at J, with 14 bases between. Germline V CDR1 and CDR2: SGHRS, YFSETQ. The CDR3 sequence is 14 residues long. CDR3 region: CASAQDSPTDTQYF. CDR3 nucleotide sequence: TGCGCCAGCGCACAGGACAGTCCCACAGATACGCAGTATTTT.

This clonotype was counted only a few times. The chain links TRBV5-1 to TRBJ2-6, with 10 bases that match TRBD2. Unmatched junction bases numbered 4, after V lost 0 bases and J lost 1 base. Germline V CDR1 and CDR2: SGHRS, YFSETQ. The CDR3 sequence is 18 residues long. The DNA for the CDR3 is TGCGCCAGCAGCTTGGACGCTAGCGGGAGTTCTGGGGCCAACGTCCTGACTTTC. It yields the protein CASSLDASGSSGANVLTF.

The chain is built from TRBV6-1 and TRBJ2-5; the match to TRBD2 covers 8 bases. V trimming: 7 bases; J trimming: 2 bases; junction bases outside the gene matches: 9. The V gene's germline CDR1 is MNHNS and CDR2 SASEGT. The CDR3 is 15 amino acids. The CDR3 here is CASTPAGGSQETQYF. CDR3 DNA sequence: TGTGCCAGCACCCCTGCGGGGGGCAGTCAAGAGACCCAGTACTTC.

This clonotype was seen only a few times. The chain recombines TRBV5-1 with TRBJ2-7; no clear D gene. In germline, CDR1 is SGHRS, CDR2 YFSETQ. This CDR3 has 14 residues. V shed 4 bases and J shed 3 bases, with 14 bases lying between them. CDR3 DNA sequence: TGCGCCAGCAGCCTCCTCCCAGCGCGCTACGAGCAGTACTTC. It codes for CASSLLPARYEQYF.

The rearrangement uses TRBV5-1 and TRBJ2-6; no clear D gene. The CDR3 length is 14 residues. The germline V and J ends were trimmed by 0 bases and 6 bases, with 7 bases remaining between them. Germline V gives CDR1 SGHRS, CDR2 YFSETQ. DNA for the CDR3: TGCGCCAGCAGCTTGGGGGCAGTGGCCAACGTCCTGACTTTC. It translates to CASSLGAVANVLTF.

V is TRBV7-8 and J is TRBJ2-7; D is unresolved. This CDR3 has 15 amino acids. CDR1 SGHVS and CDR2 FQNEAQ come from the germline V gene. The ends were cut back, 1 base at V and 3 bases at J, with 13 bases in the middle. CDR3 sequence (DNA): TGTGCCAGCAGCTTAGGGCCAACTTCCAACTACGAGCAGTACTTC. Translation gives CASSLGPTSNYEQYF. The full variable domain, rest sourced from reference TRBV7-8 and TRBJ2-7, is GAGVSQSPRYKVAKRGQDVALRCDPISGHVSLFWYQQALGQGPEFLTYFQNEAQLDKSGLPSDRFFAERPEGSVSTLKIQRTQQEDSAVYLCASSLGPTSNYEQYFGPGTRLTVT.